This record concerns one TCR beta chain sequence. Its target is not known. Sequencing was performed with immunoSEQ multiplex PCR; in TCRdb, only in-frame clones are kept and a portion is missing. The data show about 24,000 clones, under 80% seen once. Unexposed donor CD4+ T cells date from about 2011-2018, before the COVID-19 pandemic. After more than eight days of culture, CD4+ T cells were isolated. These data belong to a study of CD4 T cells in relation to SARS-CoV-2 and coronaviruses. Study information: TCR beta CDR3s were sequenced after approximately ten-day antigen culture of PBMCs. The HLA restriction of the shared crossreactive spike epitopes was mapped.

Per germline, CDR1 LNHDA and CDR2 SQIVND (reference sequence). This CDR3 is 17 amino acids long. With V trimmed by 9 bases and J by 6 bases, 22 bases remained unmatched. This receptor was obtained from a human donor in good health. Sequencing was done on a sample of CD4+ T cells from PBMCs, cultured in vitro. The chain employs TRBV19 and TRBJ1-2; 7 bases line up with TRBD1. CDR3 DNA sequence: TGTGCCAGCTGGGGAGAGCGGGACAGACAACGAGGGGATGGCTACACCTTC. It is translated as CASWGERDRQRGDGYTF.